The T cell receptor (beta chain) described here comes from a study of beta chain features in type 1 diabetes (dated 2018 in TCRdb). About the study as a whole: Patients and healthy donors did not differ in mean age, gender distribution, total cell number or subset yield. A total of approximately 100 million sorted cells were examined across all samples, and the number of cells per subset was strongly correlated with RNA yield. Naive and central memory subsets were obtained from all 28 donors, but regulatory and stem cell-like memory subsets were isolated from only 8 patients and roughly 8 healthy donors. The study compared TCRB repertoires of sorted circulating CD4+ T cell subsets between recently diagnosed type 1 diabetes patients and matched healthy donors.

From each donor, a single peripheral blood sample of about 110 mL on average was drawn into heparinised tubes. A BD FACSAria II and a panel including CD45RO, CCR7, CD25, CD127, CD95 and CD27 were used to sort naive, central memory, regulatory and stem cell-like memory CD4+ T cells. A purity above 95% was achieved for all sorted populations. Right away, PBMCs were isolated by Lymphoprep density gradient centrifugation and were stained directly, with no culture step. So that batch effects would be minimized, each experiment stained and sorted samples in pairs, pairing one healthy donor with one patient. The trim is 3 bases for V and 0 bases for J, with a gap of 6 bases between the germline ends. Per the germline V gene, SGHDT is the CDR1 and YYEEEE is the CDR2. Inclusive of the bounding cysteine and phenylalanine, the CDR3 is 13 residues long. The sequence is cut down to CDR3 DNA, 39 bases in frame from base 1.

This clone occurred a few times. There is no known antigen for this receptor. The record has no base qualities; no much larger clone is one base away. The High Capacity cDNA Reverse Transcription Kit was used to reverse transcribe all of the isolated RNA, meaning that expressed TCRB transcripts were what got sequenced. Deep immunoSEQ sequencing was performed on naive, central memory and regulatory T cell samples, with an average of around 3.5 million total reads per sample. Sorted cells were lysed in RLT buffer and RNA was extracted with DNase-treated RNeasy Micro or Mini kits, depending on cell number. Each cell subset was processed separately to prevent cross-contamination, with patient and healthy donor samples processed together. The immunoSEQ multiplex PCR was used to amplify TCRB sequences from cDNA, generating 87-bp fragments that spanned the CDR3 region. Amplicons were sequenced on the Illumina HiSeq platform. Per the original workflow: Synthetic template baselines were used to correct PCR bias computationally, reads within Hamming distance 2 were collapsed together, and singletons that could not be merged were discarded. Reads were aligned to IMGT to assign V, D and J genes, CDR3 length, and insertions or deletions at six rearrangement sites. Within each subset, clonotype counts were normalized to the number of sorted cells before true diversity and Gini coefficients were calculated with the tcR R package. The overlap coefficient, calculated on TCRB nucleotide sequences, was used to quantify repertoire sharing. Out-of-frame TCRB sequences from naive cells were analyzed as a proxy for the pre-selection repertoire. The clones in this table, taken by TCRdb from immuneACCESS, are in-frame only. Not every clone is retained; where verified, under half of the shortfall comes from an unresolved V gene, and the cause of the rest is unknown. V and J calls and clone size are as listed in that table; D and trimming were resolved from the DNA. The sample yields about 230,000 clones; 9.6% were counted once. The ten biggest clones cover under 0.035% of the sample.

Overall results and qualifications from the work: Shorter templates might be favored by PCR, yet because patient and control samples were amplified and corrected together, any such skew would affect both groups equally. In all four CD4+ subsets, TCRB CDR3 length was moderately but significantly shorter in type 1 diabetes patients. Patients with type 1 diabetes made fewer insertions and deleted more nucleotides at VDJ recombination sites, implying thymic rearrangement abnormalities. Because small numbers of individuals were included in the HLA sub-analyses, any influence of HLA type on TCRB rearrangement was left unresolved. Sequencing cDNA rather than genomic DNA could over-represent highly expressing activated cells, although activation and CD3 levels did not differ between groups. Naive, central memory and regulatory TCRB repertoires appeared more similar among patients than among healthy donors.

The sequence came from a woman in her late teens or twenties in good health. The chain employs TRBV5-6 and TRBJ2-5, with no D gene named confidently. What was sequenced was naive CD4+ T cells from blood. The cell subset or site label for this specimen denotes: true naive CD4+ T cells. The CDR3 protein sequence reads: CASSSLNQETQYF. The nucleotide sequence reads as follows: TGTGCCAGCAGCTCTCTAAACCAAGAGACCCAGTACTTC. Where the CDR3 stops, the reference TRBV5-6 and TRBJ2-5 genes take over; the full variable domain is DAGVTQSPTHLIKTRGQQVTLRCSPKSGHDTVSWYQQALGQGPQFIFQYYEEEERQRGNFPDRFSGHQFPNYSSELNVNALLLGDSALYLCASSSLNQETQYFGPGTRLLVL.